Below are 13 T cell receptor beta chains sequenced from a single sample in a study of cytomegalovirus exposure and HLA in healthy donors. The method was immunoSEQ multiplex PCR; TCRdb's version includes in-frame clones alone and lacks a portion of them. This table holds 100,000 to 150,000 clones, around nine tenths found once. Sequences were obtained from PBMCs. The origin of the receptors is a woman aged 18-29 years in good health and CMV-seronegative.

This clone was detected only a few times. The V and J genes are TRBV6-1 and TRBJ1-5; 7 bases are shared with TRBD1. The V and J ends lost 5 bases and 0 bases, in that order; junction bases with no gene match: 4. The germline V gene encodes CDR1 MNHNS and CDR2 SASEGT. The length of the CDR3 is 15 residues. The CDR3 sequence: CASSPTGRSNQPQHF. CDR3 bases: TGTGCCAGCAGTCCGACAGGGCGTAGCAATCAGCCCCAGCATTTT.

This rearrangement joins TRBV5-6 to TRBJ2-7; D gene unclear. Germline CDR1 and CDR2: SGHDT and YYEEEE. Trimming pared 6 bases from V and 4 bases from J, leaving 8 bases between. This CDR3 has 11 amino acids. CDR3 region: CASTKEYEQYF. The CDR3 bases are TGTGCCAGCACCAAGGAGTACGAGCAGTACTTC.

The chain couples TRBV13 to TRBJ2-3; 9 bases map to TRBD1. Germline V gene sequence: CDR1 PRHDT, CDR2 FYEKMQ (reference sequence). This CDR3 has 19 residues. V lost 4 bases to trimming and J lost 4 bases; unmatched junction nucleotides: 18. The CDR3 is CASSSPVPGQGRSPDTQYF. The DNA for the CDR3 is TGTGCCAGCAGCTCACCAGTCCCGGGACAGGGCCGTAGCCCAGATACGCAGTATTTT.

This chain links TRBV19 with TRBJ2-7; D unresolved. The CDR3 has 14 residues. The V gene lost 1 base and the J gene lost 2 bases, with 9 bases spanning the gap. In germline, CDR1 is LNHDA, CDR2 SQIVND (reference sequence). This CDR3 reads CASSIAGPAYEQYF. CDR3 DNA sequence: TGTGCCAGTAGTATAGCGGGTCCCGCCTACGAGCAGTACTTC. Together with reference TRBV19 and TRBJ2-7, the CDR3 gives the full variable domain: DGGITQSPKYLFRKEGQNVTLSCEQNLNHDAMYWYRQDPGQGLRLIYYSQIVNDFQKGDIAEGYSVSREKKESFPLTVTSAQKNPTAFYLCASSIAGPAYEQYFGPGTRLTVT.

The sample holds one count of this clone. The rearrangement links TRBV7-9 to TRBJ2-1; possibly TRBD2 for D (6 bases). The CDR3 totals 14 residues. Between the trimmed V and J ends, which lost 5 bases and 7 bases, there was a span of 15 bases. Germline CDR1 SEHNR, CDR2 FQNEAQ (reference sequence). The CDR3 spells CASSPARERNEQFF. CDR3 in DNA: TGTGCCAGCAGCCCGGCCCGGGAGCGGAATGAGCAGTTCTTC.

The CDR3 nucleotides read TGCGCCAGCAGCCCGCCGACAGGGTTGTTCACAGATACGCAGTATTTT. Translation: CASSPPTGLFTDTQYF. J is TRBJ2-3 and V is TRBV5-1; TRBD1 matches 7 bases. Germline trimming cut 4 bases from V and 2 bases from J; bases unmatched to any gene: 10. This CDR3 is 16 amino acids long. Germline CDR1 SGHRS, CDR2 YFSETQ. The variable domain in full, completed from reference TRBV5-1 and TRBJ2-3, reads KAGVTQTPRYLIKTRGQQVTLSCSPISGHRSVSWYQQTPGQGLQFLFEYFSETQRNKGNFPGRFSGRQFSNSRSEMNVSTLELGDSALYLCASSPPTGLFTDTQYFGPGTRLTVL.

The rearrangement links TRBV6-5 to TRBJ2-7; 9 bases map to TRBD1. CDR3 length: 14 amino acids. Germline CDR1 reads MNHEY; CDR2 reads SVGAGI. After removal of 6 bases from V and 9 bases from J, the junction contained 12 bases not matched to a gene. This CDR3 reads CASSRDREGYRQYF. The CDR3 region has the DNA TGTGCCAGCAGCCGGGACAGGGAGGGGTATAGGCAGTACTTC.

This clone was counted once. This chain uses TRBV5-1 with TRBJ2-7; tentative D call: TRBD1 (6 bases). Germline CDR1 SGHRS, CDR2 YFSETQ. The CDR3 has 15 amino acids. V dropped 3 bases and J dropped 0 bases, with 13 bases sitting between them. Here the CDR3 reads CASSYSGGPSYEQYF. The CDR3 coding sequence is TGCGCCAGCAGCTATTCTGGGGGCCCCTCCTACGAGCAGTACTTC.

The J gene is TRBJ1-5, the V gene TRBV6-5; D is unclear. V was cut by 6 bases and J by 0 bases, with 9 bases left in between. There are 14 residues in the CDR3. Germline-derived CDR1 and CDR2 are MNHEY and SVGAGI. CDR3 residues: CASRPTSSNQPQHF. CDR3 DNA sequence: TGTGCCAGCAGGCCCACTTCTAGCAATCAGCCCCAGCATTTT.

This chain links TRBV6-1 with TRBJ2-7; possibly TRBD2 for D (6 bases). The germline V gene encodes CDR1 MNHNS and CDR2 SASEGT. The CDR3 is 13 residues long. V lost 6 bases and J lost 3, with 12 bases in between. The CDR3 region has the DNA TGTGCCAGCAGGGGGACCGGGAGCTACGAGCAGTACTTC. Translating it yields CASRGTGSYEQYF.

This chain links TRBV2 with TRBJ2-1; 10 bases map to TRBD1. Germline CDR1 is SNHLY and CDR2 is FYNNEI. V was pared by 11 bases and J by 7 bases, with 8 bases of the junction left unmatched. The CDR3 is 13 amino acids. The CDR3 DNA follows: TGTGCCGGGCACGGGACAGGGGAGAATGAGCAGTTCTTC. It specifies CAGHGTGENEQFF.

The genes are TRBV5-1 and TRBJ2-6; TRBD2 matches 8 bases. V lost 3 bases to trimming and J lost 1 base; unmatched junction nucleotides: 12. The germline gives CDR1 SGHRS, CDR2 YFSETQ. The CDR3 is made up of 19 amino acids. CDR3 nucleotides: TGCGCCAGCAGCTCATCCGCCAAGCGGGGGAGGTCTGGGGCCAACGTCCTGACTTTC. Protein: CASSSSAKRGRSGANVLTF.

This chain links TRBV5-1 with TRBJ1-1, with D maybe TRBD1 (5 bases). This CDR3 is built from 14 residues. Germline CDR1 is SGHRS and CDR2 is YFSETQ. Trimming removed 1 base from V and 5 bases from J, with 12 bases in between. Here the CDR3 reads CASSLSGGRTEAFF. Here the CDR3 DNA reads TGCGCCAGCAGCTTGAGTGGGGGGAGAACTGAAGCTTTCTTT.